Shown below are 24 T cell receptor beta chains from a single sample sequenced in a study of T cell changes during pregnancy in multiple sclerosis. Sequencing used immunoSEQ multiplex PCR; TCRdb keeps in-frame clones, though not all of them. The sample shows approximately 64,000 clones, around 92% of them seen only once. The sample here was peripheral blood, taken in the first trimester of pregnancy. The receptors derive from a female donor with multiple sclerosis, enrolled in a pregnancy study.

The chain combines TRBV5-1 with TRBJ2-1, with D tentatively TRBD2 (6 bases). Germline CDR1 reads SGHRS; CDR2 reads YFSETQ. This CDR3 is built from 12 residues. Deletions cut 4 bases from V and 6 bases from J, with 8 bases between. This chain's CDR3 is CASSEGLNEQFF. CDR3 coding DNA: TGCGCCAGCAGCGAGGGACTCAATGAGCAGTTCTTC.

CDR3 nucleotide sequence: TGCGCCAGCAGCCCCCGGGAGGGCCCTCCAGGCGAGCAGTACTTC. This gives the protein CASSPREGPPGEQYF. V usage is TRBV4-1 and J usage is TRBJ2-7, with 8 nucleotides matching TRBD2. Germline CDR1 and CDR2: MGHRA and YSYEKL. This CDR3 has 15 amino acids. Trimming at V came to 4 bases and at J to 6 bases, leaving 11 bases not matched to a gene.

Here the CDR3 DNA reads TGCAGCGTTGAAGGGGCCCAGGCACGCACCGGGGAGCTGTTTTTT. It translates to CSVEGAQARTGELFF. The rearrangement uses TRBV29-1 and TRBJ2-2; D gene unclear. V lost 1 base to trimming and J lost 4 bases, with 13 bases between them. The CDR3 has 15 residues. Germline V CDR1 and CDR2: SQVTM, ANQGSEA.

CDR3 sequence (DNA): TGTGCCAGCAGCTCCGGACAGCTCCCCTCTGGGGCCAACGTCCTGACTTTC. Translating it yields CASSSGQLPSGANVLTF. The rearrangement links TRBV5-5 to TRBJ2-6; TRBD1 might be the D (6 bases). The V end lost 3 bases, the J end lost 0 bases, and 13 bases lay between the germline ends. The CDR3 extends over 17 amino acids. CDR1 and CDR2 from the germline V gene are SGHKS and YYEKEE (reference sequence).

This rearrangement joins TRBV10-3 to TRBJ2-5; no definite D call. With 3 bases removed from V and 5 bases from J, the gap between germline ends came to 4 bases. The length of the CDR3 is 11 residues. CDR1 is ENHRY, CDR2 SYGVKD, per germline. The CDR3 bases are TGTGCCATCAGTGACGGGGAGACCCAGTACTTC. The encoded protein is CAISDGETQYF.

The rearrangement links TRBV6-6 to TRBJ2-1; 12 bases align to TRBD2. Trimming took 9 bases from V and 8 from J; bases not matched to a gene: 5. CDR1 and CDR2 from the germline V gene are MNHNY and SVGAGI (reference sequence). The CDR3 has 13 amino acids. This chain's CDR3 is CASGLAGWDEQFF. The CDR3 coding sequence is TGTGCCAGTGGACTAGCGGGATGGGATGAGCAGTTCTTC.

This chain uses TRBV6-6 with TRBJ1-2; 7 bases fit TRBD1. The CDR3 consists of 15 residues. CDR1 and CDR2 from the germline V gene are MNHNY and SVGAGI (reference sequence). The ends lost 6 bases at V and 4 bases at J; junction bases unmatched: 11. The CDR3 coding sequence is TGTGCCAGCAGGCCGAGACAGGGCTTAGCCTATGGCTACACCTTC. It encodes CASRPRQGLAYGYTF.

J is TRBJ1-2 and V is TRBV7-2; 7 nucleotides agree with TRBD1. Unmatched junction bases numbered 8, after V lost 5 bases and J lost 5 bases. Germline V gene lookup returns CDR1 SGHTA and CDR2 FQGNSA. The CDR3 sequence is 14 residues long. CDR3 in DNA: TGTGCCAGCAGCCCCGGGACAGAATATTATGGCTACACCTTC. Translated, it gives CASSPGTEYYGYTF. Using reference TRBV7-2 and TRBJ1-2 for the parts outside the CDR3, the full variable domain is GAGVSQSPSNKVTEKGKDVELRCDPISGHTALYWYRQSLGQGLEFLIYFQGNSAPDKSGLPSDRFSAERTGGSVSTLTIQRTQQEDSAVYLCASSPGTEYYGYTFGSGTRLTVV.

This sequence joins TRBV11-2 and TRBJ2-2; D is unresolved. V lost 1 base and J lost 0, with 6 bases in between. Germline V gene lookup returns CDR1 SGHAT and CDR2 FQNNGV. The CDR3 consists of 15 residues. CDR3 protein: CASSLGLTNTGELFF. CDR3 nucleotides: TGTGCCAGCAGCTTAGGTCTAACGAACACCGGGGAGCTGTTTTTT. Together with reference TRBV11-2 and TRBJ2-2, the CDR3 gives the full variable domain: EAGVAQSPRYKIIEKRQSVAFWCNPISGHATLYWYQQILGQGPKLLIQFQNNGVVDDSQLPKDRFSAERLKGVDSTLKIQPAKLEDSAVYLCASSLGLTNTGELFFGEGSRLTVL.

In this sample, this clone turned up a few times. V gene TRBV30 combines with J gene TRBJ1-1; D remains unclear. Trimming took 4 bases from V and 1 from J, leaving 13 bases between them. Germline V gene data show CDR1 as GTSNPN and CDR2 as SVGIG (reference sequence). The CDR3 has 14 amino acids. CDR3 bases: TGTGCCTGGACCCTCTTGACGGGGAACACTGAAGCTTTCTTT. It translates to CAWTLLTGNTEAFF.

This clone has only a few counts. This chain links TRBV6-5 with TRBJ1-3; 8 nucleotides line up with TRBD1. This CDR3 comprises 16 residues. The V gene's germline CDR1 is MNHEY and CDR2 SVGAGI. J lost 2 bases, V lost 0 bases, and 3 bases had no gene match. Written as DNA, the CDR3 is TGTGCCAGCAGTTACTCGAGACAGGGGCCTGGAAACACCATATATTTT. This codes for CASSYSRQGPGNTIYF.

This clone is a singleton in its sample. The chain has TRBV7-2 and TRBJ1-1; TRBD1 is a possible D gene (6 bases). CDR1 is SGHTA and CDR2 is FQGNSA in the germline V gene. This CDR3 is built from 15 residues. V was trimmed by 2 bases and J by 11 bases, leaving 21 bases between them. The CDR3 loop is CASSLNGRQAVRAFF. CDR3 sequence (DNA): TGTGCCAGCAGCTTAAATGGGAGACAGGCGGTAAGGGCTTTCTTT.

The V gene is TRBV5-1, the J gene TRBJ2-7; perhaps TRBD2 as D (5 bases). This CDR3 region has 14 residues. Trimming left V 4 bases short and J 3 bases short, with 14 bases between. From germline, CDR1 is SGHRS and CDR2 YFSETQ. The CDR3 sequence: CASSPTGYDYEQYF. The CDR3 nucleotides read TGCGCCAGCAGCCCGACGGGATACGACTACGAGCAGTACTTC.

The rearrangement uses TRBV4-1 and TRBJ1-2, with TRBD1 matching 9 bases. Germline values: CDR1 MGHRA, CDR2 YSYEKL. The V gene end was trimmed by 4 bases and the J gene end by 4 bases; junction bases not matched to a gene: 7. The CDR3 runs 15 residues. The CDR3 here is CASSPLQGAIYGYTF. For the CDR3, the DNA is TGCGCCAGCAGCCCCCTACAGGGGGCTATCTATGGCTACACCTTC.

This chain connects TRBV15 to TRBJ1-2, with a weak D call TRBD1 (6 bases). The V gene lost 0 bases and the J gene lost 8 bases, with 16 bases spanning the gap. The CDR3 contains 15 residues. CDR1 is LNHNV, CDR2 YYDKDF, per germline (reference sequence). This CDR3 reads CATSREIGGLGGYTF. The DNA of the CDR3 is TGTGCCACCAGCAGAGAGATTGGGGGCCTGGGAGGCTACACCTTC.

The CDR3 DNA is TGTGCCAGCAGCCCAAAGACAGGGGTTGGAGAGACCCAGTACTTC. Protein: CASSPKTGVGETQYF. The chain is built from TRBV7-9 and TRBJ2-5, with 8 bases identical to TRBD1. Trimming cost V 5 bases and J 4 bases; bases outside gene matches: 9. CDR1 and CDR2 (germline): SEHNR, FQNEAQ (reference sequence). This CDR3 region has 15 residues.

J is TRBJ2-7 and V is TRBV6-5; weak D call: TRBD2 (6 bases). Trimming shortened V by 5 bases and J by 6 bases, and 14 bases separated the two germline ends. The CDR3 extends over 13 amino acids. CDR1 is MNHEY and CDR2 is SVGAGI in the germline V gene. As DNA, the CDR3 is TGTGCCAGCAGTAGGGACTTTAGGGCCGAGCAGTACTTC. It encodes CASSRDFRAEQYF.

The chain combines TRBV14 with TRBJ1-1; the D gene is possibly TRBD1 (5 bases). The CDR3 contains 13 residues. CDR1 and CDR2 from the germline V gene are SGHDN and FVKESK. Trimming removed 1 base at V and 7 bases at J, with 10 bases between. CDR3 amino acids: CASSQVSQGEAFF. CDR3 bases: TGTGCCAGCAGCCAAGTTTCCCAGGGTGAAGCTTTCTTT. The whole variable domain, remainder taken from reference TRBV14 and TRBJ1-1, is EAGVTQFPSHSVIEKGQTVTLRCDPISGHDNLYWYRRVMGKEIKFLLHFVKESKQDESGMPNNRFLAERTGGTYSTLKVQPAELEDSGVYFCASSQVSQGEAFFGQGTRLTVV.

The chain links TRBV27 to TRBJ2-5; D is perhaps TRBD2 (6 bases). CDR1 MNHEY and CDR2 SMNVEV come from the germline V gene (reference sequence). CDR3 length equals 16 residues. V lost 5 bases to trimming and J lost 4 bases, with 20 bases between them. The CDR3 region has the DNA TGTGCCAGCAGTCACGTGGGGGGTGCCCAAAGAGAGACCCAGTACTTC. It translates to CASSHVGGAQRETQYF.

V usage is TRBV25-1 and J usage is TRBJ1-1; 9 nucleotides match TRBD1. V was clipped by 8 bases and J by 11 bases; unmatched bases: 12. CDR1 MGHDK and CDR2 SYGVNS come from the germline V gene. This CDR3 has 13 residues. The CDR3 nucleotides read TGTGCCAGCCAACAGGGGGCGATTCCGCCCGCTTTCTTT. Its protein product is CASQQGAIPPAFF.

The V call is TRBV2, the J call TRBJ2-7; 7 positions agree with TRBD1. Germline V gene sequence: CDR1 SNHLY, CDR2 FYNNEI. With 11 bases clipped from V and 3 bases from J, the junction kept 7 bases outside the gene matches. CDR3 length equals 12 residues. CDR3 in DNA: TGTGCCCTCCGGGACAGTCACTACGAGCAGTACTTC. It codes for CALRDSHYEQYF.

V is TRBV27 and J is TRBJ2-1, with 7 bases lining up with TRBD2. Germline CDR1 and CDR2: MNHEY and SMNVEV (reference sequence). V dropped 0 bases and J dropped 7; count of bases not matched to a gene: 3. The length of the CDR3 is 14 residues. The CDR3 sequence is CASSLSGEGNEQFF. The CDR3 region has the DNA TGTGCCAGCAGTTTATCCGGGGAGGGGAATGAGCAGTTCTTC.

This chain links TRBV27 with TRBJ2-1; tentative D call: TRBD1 (6 bases). The V gene lost 3 bases and the J gene lost 8 bases, with 14 bases spanning the gap. CDR3 length equals 14 residues. Germline assignment: CDR1 MNHEY and CDR2 SMNVEV (reference sequence). The CDR3 loop reads CASSFSRGKDEQFF. CDR3 coding DNA: TGTGCCAGCAGTTTTTCCAGGGGAAAGGATGAGCAGTTCTTC.

The genes are TRBV5-5 and TRBJ1-1, with a tentative D call TRBD1 (5 bases). CDR3 length equals 15 residues. The germline V and J ends were trimmed by 2 bases and 3 bases, with 14 bases remaining between them. Per germline, CDR1 SGHKS and CDR2 YYEKEE (reference sequence). CDR3 residues: CASSLGGVWDTEAFF. The CDR3 bases are TGTGCCAGCAGCTTAGGAGGGGTATGGGACACTGAAGCTTTCTTT.